These T cell receptor beta chains were read from a single sample in a study of cytomegalovirus exposure and HLA in healthy donors. The data were produced by immunoSEQ multiplex PCR, yet TCRdb's version contains in-frame clones alone and is incomplete. In all, the sample yields about 210,000 clones. Sequences were obtained from PBMCs. These receptors all come from a woman in her twenties or thirties in good health and CMV-seropositive. CDR3s include the opening cysteine and the closing phenylalanine or tryptophan. A D gene is named only where the DNA matches it firmly.

cdr3_aa: CASSTPVRGNTEAFF
cdr3_nt: TGTGCCAGCAGTACCCCAGTCAGGGGGAACACTGAAGCTTTCTTT
j_call: TRBJ1-1
v_call: TRBV27
d_call: .
cdr3_length: 15

cdr3_aa: CASSILSGTGGGEQYF
cdr3_nt: TGTGCCAGCAGCATACTCTCCGGGACAGGGGGAGGGGAGCAGTACTTC
j_call: TRBJ2-7
v_call: TRBV7-6
d_call: TRBD1
cdr3_length: 16

cdr3_aa: CASSMVTGIIDQPQHF
cdr3_nt: TGTGCCAGTAGTATGGTGACAGGGATTATCGATCAGCCCCAGCATTTT
j_call: TRBJ1-5
v_call: TRBV19
d_call: TRBD1
cdr3_length: 16

cdr3_aa: CAWGEADHNYGYTF
cdr3_nt: TGTGCCTGGGGGGAGGCCGACCACAACTATGGCTACACCTTC
j_call: TRBJ1-2
v_call: TRBV30
d_call: .
cdr3_length: 14

cdr3_aa: CASRRLAGETGELFF
cdr3_nt: TGTGCCAGCAGGAGACTAGCGGGAGAGACCGGGGAGCTGTTTTTT
j_call: TRBJ2-2
v_call: TRBV6-1
d_call: TRBD2
cdr3_length: 15

cdr3_aa: CASGRQGDGSPLHF
cdr3_nt: TGTGCCAGCGGGAGACAGGGGGATGGTTCACCCCTCCACTTT
j_call: TRBJ1-6
v_call: TRBV2
d_call: TRBD1
cdr3_length: 14

cdr3_aa: CASSLAAGNQPQHF
cdr3_nt: TGCGCCAGCAGCTTGGCGGCAGGGAATCAGCCCCAGCATTTT
j_call: TRBJ1-5
v_call: TRBV5-1
d_call: .
cdr3_length: 14

cdr3_aa: CASSPQRRQGPGKGDTEAFF
cdr3_nt: TGTGCCAGCTCACCCCAAAGAAGACAGGGACCCGGAAAGGGGGACACTGAAGCTTTCTTT
j_call: TRBJ1-1
v_call: TRBV18
d_call: TRBD1
cdr3_length: 20

cdr3_aa: CASSLIVNQPQHF
cdr3_nt: TGTGCCAGCAGCTTAATTGTAAATCAGCCCCAGCATTTT
j_call: TRBJ1-5
v_call: TRBV7-8
d_call: .
cdr3_length: 13

cdr3_aa: CASSQSGTGAYEQYF
cdr3_nt: TGCGCCAGCAGCCAATCCGGGACAGGGGCCTACGAGCAGTACTTC
j_call: TRBJ2-7
v_call: TRBV4-3
d_call: TRBD1
cdr3_length: 15

cdr3_aa: CASSLVLALASDTQYF
cdr3_nt: TGTGCCAGCAGCTTAGTACTAGCCTTGGCCTCAGATACGCAGTATTTT
j_call: TRBJ2-3
v_call: TRBV7-9
d_call: .
cdr3_length: 16

cdr3_aa: CASSSEGRWATEAFF
cdr3_nt: TGTGCCAGCAGTTCGGAGGGGCGGTGGGCCACTGAAGCTTTCTTT
j_call: TRBJ1-1
v_call: TRBV5-4
d_call: .
cdr3_length: 15

cdr3_aa: CASSLRGKAFF
cdr3_nt: TGTGCCAGCAGTTTAAGGGGAAAAGCTTTCTTT
j_call: TRBJ1-1
v_call: TRBV28
d_call: .
cdr3_length: 11

cdr3_aa: CASSLTGLGELFF
cdr3_nt: TGTGCCAGCAGCCTTACCGGTCTGGGGGAGCTGTTTTTT
j_call: TRBJ2-2
v_call: TRBV7-2
d_call: .
cdr3_length: 13

cdr3_aa: CASRLDSSGNTIYF
cdr3_nt: TGCGCCAGCAGGTTGGACAGCTCTGGAAACACCATATATTTT
j_call: TRBJ1-3
v_call: TRBV5-1
d_call: .
cdr3_length: 14

cdr3_aa: CASLRTAGNTIYF
cdr3_nt: TGTGCCAGCCTGAGGACAGCCGGAAACACCATATATTTT
j_call: TRBJ1-3
v_call: TRBV6-1
d_call: .
cdr3_length: 13

cdr3_aa: CASSEGGRVIYNEQFF
cdr3_nt: TGTGCCAGCAGTGAAGGTGGGCGGGTGATCTACAATGAGCAGTTCTTC
j_call: TRBJ2-1
v_call: TRBV2
d_call: .
cdr3_length: 16

cdr3_aa: CASSPQRLGGQETQYF
cdr3_nt: TGTGCCAGCAGCCCACAGCGGCTTGGAGGACAAGAGACCCAGTACTTC
j_call: TRBJ2-5
v_call: TRBV11-2
d_call: .
cdr3_length: 16

cdr3_aa: CASSQDWSTQYF
cdr3_nt: TGTGCCAGCAGCCAAGATTGGAGTACGCAGTATTTT
j_call: TRBJ2-3
v_call: TRBV14
d_call: .
cdr3_length: 12

cdr3_aa: CASSPGSGEGYTF
cdr3_nt: TGCGCCAGCAGCCCGGGGTCTGGGGAAGGCTACACCTTC
j_call: TRBJ1-2
v_call: TRBV5-1
d_call: .
cdr3_length: 13

cdr3_aa: CASSPWGLAGEQFF
cdr3_nt: TGTGCCAGCAGCCCATGGGGACTAGCGGGAGAGCAGTTCTTC
j_call: TRBJ2-1
v_call: TRBV7-8
d_call: TRBD2
cdr3_length: 14

cdr3_aa: CASSRGDRSNQPQHF
cdr3_nt: TGTGCCAGCAGCCGGGGAGACCGGAGCAATCAGCCCCAGCATTTT
j_call: TRBJ1-5
v_call: TRBV4-2
d_call: .
cdr3_length: 15

cdr3_aa: CASSSLPGALADTQYF
cdr3_nt: TGCGCCAGCAGCAGCCTACCAGGGGCCCTTGCAGATACGCAGTATTTT
j_call: TRBJ2-3
v_call: TRBV5-1
d_call: .
cdr3_length: 16

cdr3_aa: CASSLAGQGRETQYF
cdr3_nt: TGTGCCAGCAGCTTGGCGGGACAGGGGCGAGAGACCCAGTACTTC
j_call: TRBJ2-5
v_call: TRBV5-5
d_call: TRBD1
cdr3_length: 15

cdr3_aa: CASSLTGAQHF
cdr3_nt: TGCGCCAGCAGCCTAACAGGGGCCCAGCATTTT
j_call: TRBJ1-5
v_call: TRBV5-1
d_call: TRBD1
cdr3_length: 11

cdr3_aa: CASSRTVSYDTQYF
cdr3_nt: TGTGCCAGCAGTCGCACGGTGTCCTATGATACGCAGTATTTT
j_call: TRBJ2-3
v_call: TRBV14
d_call: .
cdr3_length: 14

cdr3_aa: CASSLGVAAEQYF
cdr3_nt: TGTGCCAGCAGCTTAGGAGTAGCCGCCGAGCAGTACTTC
j_call: TRBJ2-7
v_call: TRBV7-9
d_call: .
cdr3_length: 13

cdr3_aa: CASSPTSLTGLNTEAFF
cdr3_nt: TGTGCCAGCTCACCAACATCCCTGACAGGCCTGAACACTGAAGCTTTCTTT
j_call: TRBJ1-1
v_call: TRBV18
d_call: .
cdr3_length: 17